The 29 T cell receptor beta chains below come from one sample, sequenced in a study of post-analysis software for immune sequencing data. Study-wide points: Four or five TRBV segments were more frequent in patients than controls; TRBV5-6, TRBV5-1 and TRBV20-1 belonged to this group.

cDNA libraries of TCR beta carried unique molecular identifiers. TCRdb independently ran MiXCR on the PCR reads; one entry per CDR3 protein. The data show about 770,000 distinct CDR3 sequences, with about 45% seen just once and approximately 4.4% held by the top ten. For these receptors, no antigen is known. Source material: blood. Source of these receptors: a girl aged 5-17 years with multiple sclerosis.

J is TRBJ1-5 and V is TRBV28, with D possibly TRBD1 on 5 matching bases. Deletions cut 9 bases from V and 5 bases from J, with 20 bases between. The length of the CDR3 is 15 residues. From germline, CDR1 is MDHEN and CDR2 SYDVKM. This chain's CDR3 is CASGVEGYRDQPQHF. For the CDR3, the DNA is TGTGCCAGTGGGGTCGAGGGGTATCGGGATCAGCCCCAGCATTTT.

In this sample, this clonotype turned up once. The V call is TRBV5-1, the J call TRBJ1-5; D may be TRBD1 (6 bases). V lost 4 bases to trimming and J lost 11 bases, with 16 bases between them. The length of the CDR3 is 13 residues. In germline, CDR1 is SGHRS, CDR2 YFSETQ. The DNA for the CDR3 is TGCGCCAGCAGCAGTGTGCCGGGACAATCCCAGCATTTT. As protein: CASSSVPGQSQHF.

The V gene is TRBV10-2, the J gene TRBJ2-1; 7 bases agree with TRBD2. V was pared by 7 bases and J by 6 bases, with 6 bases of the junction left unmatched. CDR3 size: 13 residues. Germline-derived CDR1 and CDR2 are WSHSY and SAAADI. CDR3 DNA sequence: TGCGCCAGCAACGGAGGGAGGGGCAATGAGCAGTTCTTC. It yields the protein CASNGGRGNEQFF.

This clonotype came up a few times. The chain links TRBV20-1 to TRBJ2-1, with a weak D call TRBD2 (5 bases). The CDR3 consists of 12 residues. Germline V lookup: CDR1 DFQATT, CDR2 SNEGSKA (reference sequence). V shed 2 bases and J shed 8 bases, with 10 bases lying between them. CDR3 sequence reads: CSARPTRDEQFF. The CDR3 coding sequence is TGCAGTGCTAGACCCACGAGGGATGAGCAGTTCTTC.

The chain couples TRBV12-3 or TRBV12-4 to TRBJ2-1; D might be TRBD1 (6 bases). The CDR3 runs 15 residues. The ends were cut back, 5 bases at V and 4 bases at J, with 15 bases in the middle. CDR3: CASSPRGQSYNEQFF. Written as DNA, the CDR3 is TGTGCCAGCAGTCCGCGTGGACAGTCTTACAATGAGCAGTTCTTC.

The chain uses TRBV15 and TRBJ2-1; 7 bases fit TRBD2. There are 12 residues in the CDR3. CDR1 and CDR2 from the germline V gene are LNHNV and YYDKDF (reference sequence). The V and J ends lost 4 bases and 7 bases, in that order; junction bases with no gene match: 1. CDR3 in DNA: TGTGCCACCAGCATGCGGGGGAATGAGCAGTTCTTC. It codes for CATSMRGNEQFF.

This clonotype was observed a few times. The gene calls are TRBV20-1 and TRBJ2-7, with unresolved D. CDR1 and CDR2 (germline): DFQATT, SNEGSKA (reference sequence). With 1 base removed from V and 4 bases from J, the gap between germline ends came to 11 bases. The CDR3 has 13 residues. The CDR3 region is CSARVLEEYEQYF. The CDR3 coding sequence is TGCAGTGCTAGAGTACTCGAAGAATACGAGCAGTACTTC.

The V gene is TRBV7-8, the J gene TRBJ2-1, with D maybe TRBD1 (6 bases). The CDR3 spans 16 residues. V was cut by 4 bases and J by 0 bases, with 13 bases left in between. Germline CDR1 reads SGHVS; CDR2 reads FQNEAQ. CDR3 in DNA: TGTGCCAGCAGCTCGTACAGGGTCAGCTCCTACAATGAGCAGTTCTTC. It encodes CASSSYRVSSYNEQFF.

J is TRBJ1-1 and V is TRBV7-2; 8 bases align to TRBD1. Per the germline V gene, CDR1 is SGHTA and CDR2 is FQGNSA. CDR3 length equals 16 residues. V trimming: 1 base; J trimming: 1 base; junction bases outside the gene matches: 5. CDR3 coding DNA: TGTGCCAGCAGCTTAGTGAAGACAGGGGAGAACACTGAAGCTTTCTTT. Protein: CASSLVKTGENTEAFF.

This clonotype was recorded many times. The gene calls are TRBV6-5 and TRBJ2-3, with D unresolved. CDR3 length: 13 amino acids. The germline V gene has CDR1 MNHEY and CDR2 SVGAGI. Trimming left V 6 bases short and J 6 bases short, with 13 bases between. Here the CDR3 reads CASSLELGDTQYF. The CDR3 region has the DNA TGTGCCAGCAGCCTTGAGTTGGGGGATACGCAGTATTTT.

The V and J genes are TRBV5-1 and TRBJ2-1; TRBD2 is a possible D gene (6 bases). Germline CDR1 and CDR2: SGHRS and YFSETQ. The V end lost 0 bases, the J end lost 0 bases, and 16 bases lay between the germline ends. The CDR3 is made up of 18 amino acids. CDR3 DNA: TGCGCCAGCAGCTTGGGAGCTTCTGGAGCGGGCTCCTACAATGAGCAGTTCTTC. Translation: CASSLGASGAGSYNEQFF.

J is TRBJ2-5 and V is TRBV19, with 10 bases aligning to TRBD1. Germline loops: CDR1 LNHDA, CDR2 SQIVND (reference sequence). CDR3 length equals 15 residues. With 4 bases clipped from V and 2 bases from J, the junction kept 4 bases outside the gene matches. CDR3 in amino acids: CASSSRTGGQETQYF. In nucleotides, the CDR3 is TGTGCCAGTAGTAGCCGGACAGGGGGTCAAGAGACCCAGTACTTC.

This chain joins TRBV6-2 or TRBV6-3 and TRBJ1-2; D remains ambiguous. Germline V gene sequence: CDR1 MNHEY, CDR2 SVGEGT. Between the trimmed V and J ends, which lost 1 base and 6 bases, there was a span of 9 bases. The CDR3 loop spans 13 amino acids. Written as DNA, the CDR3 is TGTGCCAGCAGTTACTACTCACGGGATGGCTACACCTTC. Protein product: CASSYYSRDGYTF.

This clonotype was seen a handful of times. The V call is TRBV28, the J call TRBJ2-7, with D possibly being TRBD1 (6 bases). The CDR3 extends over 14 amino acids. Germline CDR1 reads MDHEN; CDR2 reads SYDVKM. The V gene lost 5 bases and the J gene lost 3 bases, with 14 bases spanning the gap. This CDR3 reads CASSDLGTSYEQYF. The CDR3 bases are TGTGCCAGCAGTGACCTCGGGACAAGCTACGAGCAGTACTTC.

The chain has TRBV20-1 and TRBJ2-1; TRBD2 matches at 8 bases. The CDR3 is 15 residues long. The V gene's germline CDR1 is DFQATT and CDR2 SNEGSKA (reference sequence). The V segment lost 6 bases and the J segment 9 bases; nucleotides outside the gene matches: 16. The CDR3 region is CSAPDVAGGFTEQFF. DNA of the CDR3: TGCAGTGCACCCGATGTGGCGGGAGGATTCACTGAGCAGTTCTTC.

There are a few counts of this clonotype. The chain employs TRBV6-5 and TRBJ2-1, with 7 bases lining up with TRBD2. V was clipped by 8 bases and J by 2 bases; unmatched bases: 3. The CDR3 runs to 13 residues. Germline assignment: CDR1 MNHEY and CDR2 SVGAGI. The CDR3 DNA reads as TGTGCCAGCGCTGCGGGAGCCTACAATGAGCAGTTCTTC. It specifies CASAAGAYNEQFF.

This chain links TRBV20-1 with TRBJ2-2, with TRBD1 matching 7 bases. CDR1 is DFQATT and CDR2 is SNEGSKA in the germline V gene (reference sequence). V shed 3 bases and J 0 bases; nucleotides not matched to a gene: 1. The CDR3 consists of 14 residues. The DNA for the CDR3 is TGCAGTGCTAGGACAGGGCCGAACACCGGGGAGCTGTTTTTT. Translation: CSARTGPNTGELFF.

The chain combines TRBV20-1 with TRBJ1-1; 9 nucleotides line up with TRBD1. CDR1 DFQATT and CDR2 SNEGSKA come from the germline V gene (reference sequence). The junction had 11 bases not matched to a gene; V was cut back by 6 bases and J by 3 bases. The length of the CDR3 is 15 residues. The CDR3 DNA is TGCAGTGCCAACCCGGGACAGGGATGGGACACTGAAGCTTTCTTT. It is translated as CSANPGQGWDTEAFF.

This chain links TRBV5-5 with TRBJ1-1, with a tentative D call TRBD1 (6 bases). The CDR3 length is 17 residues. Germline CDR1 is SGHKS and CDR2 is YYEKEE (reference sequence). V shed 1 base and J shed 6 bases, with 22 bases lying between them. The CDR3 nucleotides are TGTGCCAGCAGCTTGCTAGGGGGGGCCCTGGGAGTGGCTGAAGCTTTCTTT. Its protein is CASSLLGGALGVAEAFF.

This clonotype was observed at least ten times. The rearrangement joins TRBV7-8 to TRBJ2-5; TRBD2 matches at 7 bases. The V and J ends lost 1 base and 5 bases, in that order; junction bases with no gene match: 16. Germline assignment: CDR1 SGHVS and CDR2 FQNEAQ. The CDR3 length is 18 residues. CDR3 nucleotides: TGTGCCAGCAGCTTAGTGGTTGGGGGTCTAGCGGAGTTGGAGACCCAGTACTTC. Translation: CASSLVVGGLAELETQYF.

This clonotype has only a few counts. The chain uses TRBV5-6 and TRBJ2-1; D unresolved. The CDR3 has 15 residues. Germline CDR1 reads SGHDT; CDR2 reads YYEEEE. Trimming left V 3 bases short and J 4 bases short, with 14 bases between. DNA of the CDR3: TGTGCCAGCAGCTCTCAGTACGTTGGGTACAATGAGCAGTTCTTC. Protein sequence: CASSSQYVGYNEQFF.

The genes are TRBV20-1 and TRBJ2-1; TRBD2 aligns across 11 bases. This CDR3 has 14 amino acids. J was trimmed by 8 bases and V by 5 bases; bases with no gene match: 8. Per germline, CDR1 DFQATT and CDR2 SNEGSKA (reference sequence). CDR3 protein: CSAPTSGTYHEQFF. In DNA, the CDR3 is TGCAGTGCTCCGACTAGCGGGACATACCATGAGCAGTTCTTC.

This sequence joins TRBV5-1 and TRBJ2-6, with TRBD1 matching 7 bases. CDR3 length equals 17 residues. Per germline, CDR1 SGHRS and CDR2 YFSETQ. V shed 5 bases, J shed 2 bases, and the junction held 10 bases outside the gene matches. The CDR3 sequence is CASRRGRPVAGANVLTF. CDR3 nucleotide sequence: TGCGCCAGCAGGAGGGGGCGGCCTGTCGCTGGGGCCAACGTCCTGACTTTC.

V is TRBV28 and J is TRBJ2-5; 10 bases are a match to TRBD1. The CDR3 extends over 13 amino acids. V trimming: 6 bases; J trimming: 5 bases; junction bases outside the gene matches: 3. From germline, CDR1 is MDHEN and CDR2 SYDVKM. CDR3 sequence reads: CASRDRGSETQYF. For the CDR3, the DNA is TGTGCCAGCAGGGACAGGGGGTCGGAGACCCAGTACTTC.

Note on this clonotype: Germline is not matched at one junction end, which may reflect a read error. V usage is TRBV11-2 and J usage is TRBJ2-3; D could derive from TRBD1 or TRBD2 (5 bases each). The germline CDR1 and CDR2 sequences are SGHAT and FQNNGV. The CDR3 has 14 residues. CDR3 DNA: TGTGCCAACAGCTTAGACCGGGGACCAGATACGCAGTATTTT. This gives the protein CANSLDRGPDTQYF.

Here the CDR3 reads CSATSQGDEQYF. DNA of the CDR3: TGCAGCGCGACCTCACAGGGAGACGAGCAGTACTTC. This chain joins TRBV29-1 and TRBJ2-7; possibly TRBD1 for D (6 bases). Germline loops: CDR1 SQVTM, CDR2 ANQGSEA. The germline V and J ends were trimmed by 7 bases and 5 bases, with 15 bases remaining between them. This CDR3 region has 12 residues.

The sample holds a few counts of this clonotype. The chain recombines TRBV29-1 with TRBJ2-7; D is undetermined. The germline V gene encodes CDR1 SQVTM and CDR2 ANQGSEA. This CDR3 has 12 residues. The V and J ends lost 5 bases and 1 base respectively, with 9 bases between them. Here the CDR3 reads CSVNSESYEQYF. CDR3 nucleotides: TGCAGCGTTAACAGTGAGTCCTACGAGCAGTACTTC.

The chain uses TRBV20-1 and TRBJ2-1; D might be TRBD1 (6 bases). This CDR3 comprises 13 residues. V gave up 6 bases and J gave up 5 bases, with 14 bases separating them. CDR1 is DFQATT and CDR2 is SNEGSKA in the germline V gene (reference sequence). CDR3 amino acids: CSADKDRNNEQFF. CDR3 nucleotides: TGCAGTGCGGACAAGGACAGAAACAATGAGCAGTTCTTC.

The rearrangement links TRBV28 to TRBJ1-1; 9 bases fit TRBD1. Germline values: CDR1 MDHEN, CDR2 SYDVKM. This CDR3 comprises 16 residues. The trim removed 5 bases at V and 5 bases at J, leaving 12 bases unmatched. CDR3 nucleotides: TGTGCCAGCAGTCCCCCGTCGGGGACAGGGCGGACTGAAGCTTTCTTT. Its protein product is CASSPPSGTGRTEAFF.